This T cell receptor beta chain derives from a study of blood T cell repertoires in COVID-19. Across the whole study: Some COVID-19 samples were acute and others convalescent; all came from the United States, Italy and Spain. Sources were T cells, B-cell-depleted T cells, or PBMCs; the material itself was cDNA or gDNA.

Per the original methods: Amplification with reference gene primers provided the estimates of nucleated cell counts. Using immunoSEQ multiplex PCR, the repertoire was profiled, and TCRdb retains in-frame clones only, with some absent. From that table come the V and J calls and clone size; the DNA was used to work out D and trimming. The repertoire holds approximately 100,000 clones, with nearly 90% as singletons. CDR3 length: 13 residues. CDR1 and CDR2 from the germline V gene are MDHEN and SYDVKM. Trimming removed 8 bases at V and 6 bases at J, with 14 bases between. The rearrangement joins TRBV28 to TRBJ2-4; perhaps TRBD2 as D (6 bases). The receptor's source is a woman aged 60 to 75 with acute or convalescent COVID-19. The material sequenced was peripheral blood. CDR3: CASGRGAGNIQYF. The CDR3, as DNA: TGTGCCAGCGGGCGGGGAGCTGGAAACATTCAGTACTTC.